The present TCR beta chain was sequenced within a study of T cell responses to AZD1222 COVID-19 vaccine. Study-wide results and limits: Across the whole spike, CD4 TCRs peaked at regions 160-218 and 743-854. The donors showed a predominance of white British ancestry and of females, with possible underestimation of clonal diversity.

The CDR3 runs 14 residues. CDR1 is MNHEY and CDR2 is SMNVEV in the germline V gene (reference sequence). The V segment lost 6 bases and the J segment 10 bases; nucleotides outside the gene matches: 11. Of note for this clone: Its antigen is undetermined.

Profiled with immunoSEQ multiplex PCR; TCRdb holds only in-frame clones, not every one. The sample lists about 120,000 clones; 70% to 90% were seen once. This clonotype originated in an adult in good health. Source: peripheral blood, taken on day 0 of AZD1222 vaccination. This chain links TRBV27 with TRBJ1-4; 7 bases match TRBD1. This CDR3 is CASSLGQAPGKLFF. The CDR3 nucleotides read TGTGCCAGCAGCCTTGGACAGGCCCCGGGAAAACTGTTTTTT.